This entry features one T cell receptor (beta chain) sequence. The target antigen is unknown. The data were obtained in a study of T-cell memory formation after mild COVID-19. Whole-study context: TCR clustering was largely donor specific.

The study, taken as a whole, reports: The study found balanced CD4/CD8 in clones contracting day 15 to 85 and a CD4+ lean in later expanders. Memory cells collected pre-infection included some clones that later responded, suggesting cross-reactive memory joined.

TCRdb ran MiXCR on the 5' RACE reads and lists one entry per CDR3 protein. The table has 25,000 to 30,000 distinct CDR3 sequences, around 12% seen once. From germline, CDR1 is SGHTA and CDR2 FQGTGA. V was clipped by 5 bases and J by 8 bases, with 16 bases between them. The CDR3 totals 14 residues. The sequence was collected from an adult woman who had mild COVID-19 (a few samples of this study predate the infection). Cell type and time point are not known. The chain is built from TRBV7-3 and TRBJ2-1; D not certain. The sequenced sample consisted of PBMCs or a T cell subset sorted from them (not recorded which). CDR3 nucleotide sequence: TGTGCCAGCAGCGCCACTGGATTCGTCTATGAGCAGTTCTTC. It yields the protein CASSATGFVYEQFF.